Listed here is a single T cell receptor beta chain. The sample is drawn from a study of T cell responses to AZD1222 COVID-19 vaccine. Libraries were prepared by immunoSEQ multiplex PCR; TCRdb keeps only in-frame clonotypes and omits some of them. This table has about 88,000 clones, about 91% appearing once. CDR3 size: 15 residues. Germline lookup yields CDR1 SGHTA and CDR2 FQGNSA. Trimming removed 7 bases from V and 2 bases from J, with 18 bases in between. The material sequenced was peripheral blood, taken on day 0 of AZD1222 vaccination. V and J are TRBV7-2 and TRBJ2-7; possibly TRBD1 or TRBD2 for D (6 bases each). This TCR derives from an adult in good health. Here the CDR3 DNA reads TGTGCCAGCAACCTCCTAAGGGGGGTAGCCTACGAGCAGTACTTC. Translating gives CASNLLRGVAYEQYF. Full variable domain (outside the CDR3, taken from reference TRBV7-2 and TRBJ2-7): GAGVSQSPSNKVTEKGKDVELRCDPISGHTALYWYRQSLGQGLEFLIYFQGNSAPDKSGLPSDRFSAERTGGSVSTLTIQRTQQEDSAVYLCASNLLRGVAYEQYFGPGTRLTVT.